The 17 T cell receptor beta chains below come from one sample, sequenced in a study of blood T cell repertoires in COVID-19. Sequenced by immunoSEQ multiplex PCR; TCRdb stores in-frame clones only, minus some. There are more than 110,000 clones in the sample; around nine tenths occur only once, and roughly 5% lies in the top ten. Sequenced: peripheral blood. All receptors come from a human donor in a cohort sampled during active COVID-19.

This chain joins TRBV7-8 and TRBJ1-6; D possibly corresponds to TRBD1 (6 bases). Germline V lookup: CDR1 SGHVS, CDR2 FQNEAQ. Deletions cut 5 bases from V and 6 bases from J, with 17 bases between. The CDR3 extends over 16 amino acids. The CDR3 spells CASSNAAGVSNSPLHF. Written as DNA, the CDR3 is TGTGCCAGCAGCAACGCAGCAGGGGTTTCTAATTCACCCCTCCACTTT. The complete variable domain, with remaining parts taken from reference TRBV7-8 and TRBJ1-6, reads GAGVSQSPRYKVAKRGQDVALRCDPISGHVSLFWYQQALGQGPEFLTYFQNEAQLDKSGLPSDRFFAERPEGSVSTLKIQRTQQEDSAVYLCASSNAAGVSNSPLHFGNGTRLTVT.

The rearrangement joins TRBV28 to TRBJ1-1, with TRBD1 matching over 7 bases. The CDR3 has 14 residues. Losses at the gene ends were 6 bases for V and 4 bases for J; bases not matched to a gene: 8. Germline assignment: CDR1 MDHEN and CDR2 SYDVKM. CDR3: CASRFRGTGTEAFF. The CDR3, as DNA: TGTGCCAGCAGATTCAGGGGGACGGGCACTGAAGCTTTCTTT.

The chain combines TRBV2 with TRBJ1-6; 9 nucleotides align to TRBD1. Germline assignment: CDR1 SNHLY and CDR2 FYNNEI. This CDR3 is built from 13 residues. V lost 6 bases to trimming and J lost 10 bases; unmatched junction nucleotides: 4. The CDR3 sequence is CASRGQGESPLHF. The CDR3 DNA reads as TGTGCCAGCAGGGGACAGGGCGAGTCACCCCTCCACTTT.

The chain joins TRBV7-6 to TRBJ2-2, with D maybe TRBD2 (6 bases). This CDR3 comprises 15 residues. Trimming removed 5 bases at V and 0 bases at J, with 10 bases between. Germline V gene lookup returns CDR1 SGHVS and CDR2 FNYEAQ. The chain's CDR3 is CASSLPSANTGELFF. The CDR3 DNA is TGTGCCAGCAGCCTGCCTAGCGCGAACACCGGGGAGCTGTTTTTT. Supplemented by reference TRBV7-6 and TRBJ2-2, the full variable domain reads GAGVSQSPRYKVTKRGQDVALRCDPISGHVSLYWYRQALGQGPEFLTYFNYEAQQDKSGLPNDRFSAERPEGSISTLTIQRTEQRDSAMYRCASSLPSANTGELFFGEGSRLTVL.

The chain couples TRBV28 to TRBJ1-4; D is uncertain. This CDR3 region has 14 residues. CDR1 and CDR2 (germline): MDHEN, SYDVKM. V lost 7 bases, J lost 7 bases, and 16 bases lay in between. This CDR3 is CASTPPDGLEKLFF. The CDR3 bases are TGTGCCAGCACCCCGCCAGATGGCCTTGAAAAACTGTTTTTT.

The gene calls are TRBV28 and TRBJ1-2; no firm D call. V was clipped by 5 bases and J by 5 bases, with 18 bases between them. Germline V gene lookup returns CDR1 MDHEN and CDR2 SYDVKM. This CDR3 has 15 residues. The CDR3 DNA sequence: TGTGCCAGCAGTCCCACCTTGGGAGGACCGTATGGCTACACCTTC. Its translation is CASSPTLGGPYGYTF.

The V call is TRBV6-1, the J call TRBJ2-1; tentatively, D is TRBD1 (6 bases). There are 14 residues in the CDR3. Trimming removed 3 bases from V and 13 bases from J, with 19 bases in between. Germline CDR1 is MNHNS and CDR2 is SASEGT. The CDR3 is CASSDSRLGGEQFF. As DNA, the CDR3 is TGTGCCAGCAGTGATTCACGTTTAGGGGGAGAACAGTTCTTC.

The chain has TRBV28 and TRBJ1-2, with TRBD1 matching 9 bases. After removal of 1 base from V and 6 bases from J, the junction contained 6 bases not matched to a gene. CDR1 MDHEN and CDR2 SYDVKM come from the germline V gene. The CDR3 is 15 residues long. CDR3 nucleotide sequence: TGTGCCAGCAGTTTATTAATCGGACAGGGGAATGGCTACACCTTC. Translating gives CASSLLIGQGNGYTF.

The V call is TRBV25-1, the J call TRBJ2-7; D call uncertain. The germline gives CDR1 MGHDK, CDR2 SYGVNS. Trimming took 3 bases from V and 4 from J, leaving 10 bases between them. The CDR3 contains 13 residues. DNA for the CDR3: TGTGCCAGCAGTGATCTATATCAATACGAGCAGTACTTC. Amino acids: CASSDLYQYEQYF.

The chain combines TRBV15 with TRBJ2-7; the match to TRBD1 covers 8 bases. There are 12 residues in the CDR3. Unmatched junction bases numbered 3, after V lost 8 bases and J lost 3 bases. Germline V lookup: CDR1 LNHNV, CDR2 YYDKDF (reference sequence). For the CDR3, the DNA is TGTGCCACCCAACAGGGGGGCTACGAGCAGTACTTC. It translates to CATQQGGYEQYF.

This clone was found once. This chain connects TRBV5-8 to TRBJ2-1; maybe TRBD1 (7 bases). This CDR3 is 15 amino acids long. The germline CDR1 and CDR2 sequences are SGHTS and YDEGEE. Deletions cut 2 bases from V and 1 base from J, with 10 bases between. CDR3 loop: CASSFRGVSYNEQFF. In nucleotides, the CDR3 is TGTGCCAGCAGCTTCAGGGGGGTATCCTACAATGAGCAGTTCTTC. Together with reference TRBV5-8 and TRBJ2-1, the CDR3 gives the full variable domain: EAGVTQSPTHLIKTRGQQATLRCSPISGHTSVYWYQQALGLGLQFLLWYDEGEERNRGNFPPRFSGRQFPNYSSELNVNALELEDSALYLCASSFRGVSYNEQFFGPGTRLTVL.

The genes are TRBV2 and TRBJ1-1; D is possibly TRBD1 (5 bases). CDR3 length: 14 amino acids. Germline-derived CDR1 and CDR2 are SNHLY and FYNNEI. Trimming stripped 6 bases from V and 4 bases from J, with 15 bases between. Here the CDR3 reads CASRYGGRGTEAFF. Written as DNA, the CDR3 is TGTGCCAGCAGATACGGGGGGAGGGGCACTGAAGCTTTCTTT.

The gene calls are TRBV9 and TRBJ2-7; TRBD2 might be the D (7 bases). Germline lookup yields CDR1 SGDLS and CDR2 YYNGEE. CDR3 size: 16 residues. V was pared by 0 bases and J by 1 base, with 14 bases between. As DNA, the CDR3 is TGTGCCAGCAGCGTAGTATCCAGGGGAGGGTCCTACGAGCAGTACTTC. This gives the protein CASSVVSRGGSYEQYF.

The chain combines TRBV10-3 with TRBJ2-5; 9 bases agree with TRBD2. The CDR3 contains 16 residues. The V gene's germline CDR1 is ENHRY and CDR2 SYGVKD. J gave up 2 bases and V 2 bases, and 6 bases lay outside the gene matches. The CDR3 spells CAISERVAGVQETQYF. For the CDR3, the DNA is TGTGCCATCAGTGAGAGGGTAGCGGGGGTTCAAGAGACCCAGTACTTC.

This chain connects TRBV28 to TRBJ1-2; the D is unclear. This CDR3 is 13 amino acids long. The V and J ends lost 2 bases and 3 bases respectively, with 7 bases between them. Germline CDR1 reads MDHEN; CDR2 reads SYDVKM. The CDR3 sequence: CASSLGLDYGYTF. CDR3 bases: TGTGCCAGCAGTTTAGGACTCGACTATGGCTACACCTTC.

The chain has TRBV11-2 and TRBJ1-2, with D possibly matching TRBD1 (6 bases). V dropped 8 bases and J dropped 7 bases, with 17 bases sitting between them. Germline V CDR1 and CDR2: SGHAT, FQNNGV. CDR3 length: 13 residues. The CDR3 sequence is CASSEGGAAGYTF. CDR3 in DNA: TGTGCCAGCTCCGAGGGGGGGGCGGCTGGCTACACCTTC.

This chain connects TRBV21-1 to TRBJ1-2. TRBV21-1 is a documented pseudogene. The CDR3 covers 14 residues. CDR3 coding DNA: TGTGCCAGCAGCAAAGTTCGGGGAGTCTATGGCTACACCTTC. This gives the protein CASSKVRGVYGYTF.